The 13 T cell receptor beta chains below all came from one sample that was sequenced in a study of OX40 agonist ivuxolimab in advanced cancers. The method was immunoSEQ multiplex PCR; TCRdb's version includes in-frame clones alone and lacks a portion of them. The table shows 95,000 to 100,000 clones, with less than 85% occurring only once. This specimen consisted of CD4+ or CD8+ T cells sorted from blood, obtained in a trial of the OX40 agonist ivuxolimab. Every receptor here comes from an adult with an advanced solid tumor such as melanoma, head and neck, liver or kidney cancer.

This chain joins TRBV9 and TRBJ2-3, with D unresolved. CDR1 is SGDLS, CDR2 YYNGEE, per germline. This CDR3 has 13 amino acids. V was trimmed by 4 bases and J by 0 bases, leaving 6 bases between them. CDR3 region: CASSPASTDTQYF. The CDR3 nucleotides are TGTGCCAGCAGCCCTGCCAGCACAGATACGCAGTATTTT.

The CDR3 sequence: CASGVPGQLLPSGANVLTF. CDR3 nucleotide sequence: TGTGCCAGCGGAGTACCGGGACAACTTCTTCCCTCTGGGGCCAACGTCCTGACTTTC. The chain joins TRBV2 to TRBJ2-6; tentatively, D is TRBD1 (6 bases). The V and J ends lost 8 bases and 0 bases respectively, with 23 bases between them. The germline gives CDR1 SNHLY, CDR2 FYNNEI. The CDR3 covers 19 residues.

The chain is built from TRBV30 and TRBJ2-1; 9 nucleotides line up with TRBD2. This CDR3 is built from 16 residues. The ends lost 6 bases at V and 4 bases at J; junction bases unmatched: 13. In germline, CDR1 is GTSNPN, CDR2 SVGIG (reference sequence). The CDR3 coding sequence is TGTGCCTGTCTCCCCTTGGAGCGGGGGGCATACAATGAGCAGTTCTTC. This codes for CACLPLERGAYNEQFF. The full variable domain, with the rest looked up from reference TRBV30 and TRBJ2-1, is SQTIHQWPATLVQPVGSPLSLECTVEGTSNPNLYWYRQAAGRGLQLLFYSVGIGQISSEVPQNLSASRPQDRQFILSSKKLLLSDSGFYLCACLPLERGAYNEQFFGPGTRLTVL.

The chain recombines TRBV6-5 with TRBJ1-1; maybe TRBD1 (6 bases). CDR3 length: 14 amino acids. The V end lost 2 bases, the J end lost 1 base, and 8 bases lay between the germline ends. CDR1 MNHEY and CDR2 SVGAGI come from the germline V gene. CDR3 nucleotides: TGTGCCAGCAGTTACCTACAGGGGAACACTGAAGCTTTCTTT. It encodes CASSYLQGNTEAFF.

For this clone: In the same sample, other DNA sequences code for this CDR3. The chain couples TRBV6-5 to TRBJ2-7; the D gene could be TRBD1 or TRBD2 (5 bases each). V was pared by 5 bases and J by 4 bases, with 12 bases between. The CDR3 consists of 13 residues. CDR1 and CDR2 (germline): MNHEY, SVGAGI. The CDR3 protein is CASSQGPSYEQYF. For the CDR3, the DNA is TGTGCCAGCAGTCAGGGACCCTCTTACGAGCAGTACTTC.

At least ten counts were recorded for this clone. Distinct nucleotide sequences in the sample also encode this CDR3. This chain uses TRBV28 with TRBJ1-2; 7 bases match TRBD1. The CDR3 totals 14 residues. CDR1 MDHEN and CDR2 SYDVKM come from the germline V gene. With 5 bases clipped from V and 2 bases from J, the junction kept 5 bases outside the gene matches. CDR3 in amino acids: CASSLGTVNYGYTF. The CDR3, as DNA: TGTGCCAGCAGTCTGGGGACAGTAAACTATGGCTACACCTTC.

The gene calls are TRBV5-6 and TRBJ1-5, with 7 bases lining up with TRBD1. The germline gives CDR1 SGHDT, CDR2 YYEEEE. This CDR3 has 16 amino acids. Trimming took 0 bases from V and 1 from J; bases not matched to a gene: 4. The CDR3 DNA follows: TGTGCCAGCAGCTTGGAAACAGGGGTGAGCAATCAGCCCCAGCATTTT. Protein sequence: CASSLETGVSNQPQHF.

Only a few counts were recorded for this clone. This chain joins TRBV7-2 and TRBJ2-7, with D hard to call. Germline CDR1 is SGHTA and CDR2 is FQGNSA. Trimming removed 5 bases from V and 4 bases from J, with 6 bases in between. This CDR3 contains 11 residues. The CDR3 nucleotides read TGTGCCAGCAGCCAGGCATACGAGCAGTACTTC. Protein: CASSQAYEQYF.

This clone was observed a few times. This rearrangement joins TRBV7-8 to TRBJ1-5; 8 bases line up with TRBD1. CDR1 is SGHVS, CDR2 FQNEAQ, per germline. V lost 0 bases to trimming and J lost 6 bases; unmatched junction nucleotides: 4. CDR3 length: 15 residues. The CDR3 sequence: CASSLATGGTQPQHF. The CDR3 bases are TGTGCCAGCAGCTTAGCAACAGGGGGGACTCAGCCCCAGCATTTT. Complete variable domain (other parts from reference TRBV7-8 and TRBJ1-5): GAGVSQSPRYKVAKRGQDVALRCDPISGHVSLFWYQQALGQGPEFLTYFQNEAQLDKSGLPSDRFFAERPEGSVSTLKIQRTQQEDSAVYLCASSLATGGTQPQHFGDGTRLSIL.

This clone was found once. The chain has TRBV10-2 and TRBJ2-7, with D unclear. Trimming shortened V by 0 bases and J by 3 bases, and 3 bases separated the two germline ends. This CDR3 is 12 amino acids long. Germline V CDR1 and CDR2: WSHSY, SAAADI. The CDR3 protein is CASSESYYEQYF. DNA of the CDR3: TGCGCCAGCAGTGAGTCCTACTACGAGCAGTACTTC.

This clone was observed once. The CDR3 loop reads CASSLRRAGELFF. The DNA for the CDR3 is TGTGCCAGCAGCTTACGCAGGGCCGGGGAGCTGTTTTTT. The genes are TRBV7-9 and TRBJ2-2, with D tentatively TRBD1 (5 bases). Per the germline V gene, CDR1 is SEHNR and CDR2 is FQNEAQ (reference sequence). The CDR3 is 13 amino acids. V was pared by 2 bases and J by 6 bases, with 7 bases between. Full variable domain (outside the CDR3, taken from reference TRBV7-9 and TRBJ2-2): DTGVSQNPRHKITKRGQNVTFRCDPISEHNRLYWYRQTLGQGPEFLTYFQNEAQLEKSRLLSDRFSAERPKGSFSTLEIQRTEQGDSAMYLCASSLRRAGELFFGEGSRLTVL.

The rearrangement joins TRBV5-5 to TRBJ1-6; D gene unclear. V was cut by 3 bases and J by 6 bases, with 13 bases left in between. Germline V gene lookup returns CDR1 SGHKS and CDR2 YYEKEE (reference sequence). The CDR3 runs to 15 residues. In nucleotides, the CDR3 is TGTGCCAGCAGCTCCCGCGGCGCGGCTAATTCACCCCTCCACTTT. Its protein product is CASSSRGAANSPLHF.

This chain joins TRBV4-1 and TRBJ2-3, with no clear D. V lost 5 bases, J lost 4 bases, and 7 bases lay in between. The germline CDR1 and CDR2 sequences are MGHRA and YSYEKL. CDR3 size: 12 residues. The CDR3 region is CASSGISDTQYF. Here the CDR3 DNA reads TGCGCCAGCAGCGGGATCTCAGATACGCAGTATTTT.